Sequencing of this TCR beta chain was carried out in a study of cytotoxic CD8 clonotypes in ibrutinib-treated CLL. Study-wide background: Responses comprised about 25 partial and 2 complete; at median about 68 months, about 14 remained remitted and about twelve progressed. On average, over 80,000 productive rearrangements and 255,043 productive templates per sample. Study results and caveats: Patients had baseline clonality above age-matched healthy donors, and this clonality moved with circulating CD8+ T-cell counts.

The table came from immunoSEQ multiplex PCR; TCRdb's copy has only in-frame clones and leaves some out. Of almost 85,000 clones listed, roughly 84% are singletons. For this clone: Its antigen remains unidentified.

Germline lookup yields CDR1 SNHLY and CDR2 FYNNEI. The CDR3 runs 15 residues. Losses at the gene ends were 4 bases for V and 6 bases for J; bases not matched to a gene: 7. Extraction of roughly 2 micrograms of genomic DNA from cryopreserved PBMCs supplied material for TCR beta libraries. The chain employs TRBV2 and TRBJ2-1; 9 bases fit TRBD1. The sample here was PBMCs, taken before ibrutinib treatment. The receptor was isolated from a human donor with chronic lymphocytic leukemia. In DNA, the CDR3 is TGTGCCAGCAGTGGGACAGGGGTGGCTAGCAATGAGCAGTTCTTC. This gives the protein CASSGTGVASNEQFF.